This T cell receptor beta chain was captured by sequencing in a study of Ad26.COV2.S vaccination and SARS-CoV-2 variants. The overall study: Among those in the COV1001 Ad26.COV2.S trial arm was the donor.

Findings and limits, study-wide: Higher spike-specific TCR breadth was found in vaccine recipients than in placebo recipients. Comparability of non-spike TCR breadth was observed across vaccine and placebo recipients. CD8+ and CD4+ T cells specific for spike reportedly responded with substantial breadth after vaccination.

Repertoires were generated with immunoSEQ multiplex PCR, while TCRdb's copy carries only in-frame clones and drops some. The sample shows about 680,000 clones, around 92% of them seen only once. The CDR3 is 16 residues long. Trimming took 1 base from V and 0 from J, leaving 10 bases between them. Per germline, CDR1 LGHNA and CDR2 YNFKEQ. The treatment denotes: around 19 received Ad26.COV2.S at low or high dose, single or two shots; roughly 5 received placebo; per-sample allocation not given. It was on day 63 after the first vaccine or placebo injection that samples were taken. Regarding this clone: What it binds is not known.

Specimen: peripheral blood, collected in a trial of Ad26.COV2.S vaccine versus placebo. The chain uses TRBV4-2 and TRBJ2-4, with D tentatively TRBD2 (5 bases). The source of this sequence is a person aged 18-65 years who received the Ad26.COV2.S COVID-19 vaccine or a placebo. The DNA of the CDR3 is TGTGCCAGCAGCCAAGCGGACTCCCTAGCCAAAAACATTCAGTACTTC. Translating it yields CASSQADSLAKNIQYF.